Reported below is one T cell receptor (beta chain). The antigen is not known. This table comes from immunoSEQ multiplex PCR, and its TCRdb copy is limited to in-frame clones, with some not included. The sample includes 95,000 to 150,000 clones, roughly nine tenths of them seen just once. The CDR3 runs to 13 residues. Germline V gives CDR1 LGHNA, CDR2 YNFKEQ. V was shortened by 5 bases and J by 3 bases, with 10 bases between the two germline ends. The data belong to a study of T cell responses to AZD1222 COVID-19 vaccine. Study findings and constraints: Spike-specific TCR breadth and depth were elevated following two AZD1222 doses. Sampled repertoires all dated from after the peak T cell response. Donors were largely white British and mainly female; clonal diversity was possibly underestimated. At baseline, seropositivity was found in only a handful of AZD1222 recipients.

The TCR originated in an adult in good health. The sample consisted of peripheral blood, taken on day 0 of AZD1222 vaccination. V usage is TRBV4-2 and J usage is TRBJ1-1; D call uncertain. CDR3 in DNA: TGTGCCAGCAGCACCCGACGGGACACTGAAGCTTTCTTT. Residues: CASSTRRDTEAFF.